This T cell receptor (beta chain) came from a study of shared clonotypes between healthy human individuals. CDR1 is SQVTM and CDR2 is ANQGSEA in the germline V gene. The CDR3 consists of 16 residues. V gave up 4 bases and J gave up 0 bases, with 16 bases separating them. Only in-frame clones appear in the TCRdb table, and some are missing; sequencing was by immunoSEQ multiplex PCR. Of more than 1.2 million clones in the sample, 97% to 99% are singletons; the top ten hold over 0.3%. This rearrangement joins TRBV29-1 to TRBJ2-1, with D possibly TRBD2 on 6 matching bases. The TCR originated in a man aged 25-45 years in good health. Sequenced input: naive CD4+ T cells sorted from blood. Sample subset: CD45RA+ positively selected. Written as DNA, the CDR3 is TGCAGCGTTGTACCCCTTAGCGGTCGCTCCTACAATGAGCAGTTCTTC. It encodes CSVVPLSGRSYNEQFF.